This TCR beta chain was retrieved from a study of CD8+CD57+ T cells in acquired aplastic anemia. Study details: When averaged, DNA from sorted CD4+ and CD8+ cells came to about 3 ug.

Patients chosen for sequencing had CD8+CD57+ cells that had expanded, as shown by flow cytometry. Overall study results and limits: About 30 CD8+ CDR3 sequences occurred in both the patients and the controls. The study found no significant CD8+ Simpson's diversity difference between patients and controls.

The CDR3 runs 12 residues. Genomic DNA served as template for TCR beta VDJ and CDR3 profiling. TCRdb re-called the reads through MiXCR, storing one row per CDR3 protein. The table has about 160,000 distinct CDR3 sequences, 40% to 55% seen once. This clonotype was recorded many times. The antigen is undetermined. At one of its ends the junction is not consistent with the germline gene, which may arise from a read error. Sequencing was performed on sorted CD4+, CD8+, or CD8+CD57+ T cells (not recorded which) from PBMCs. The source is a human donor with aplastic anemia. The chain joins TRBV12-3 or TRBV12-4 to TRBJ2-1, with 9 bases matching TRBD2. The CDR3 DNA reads TGTGCCAGCAGTTTGAGCGGGAGGACTCAGCTCTTC. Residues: CASSLSGRTQLF.